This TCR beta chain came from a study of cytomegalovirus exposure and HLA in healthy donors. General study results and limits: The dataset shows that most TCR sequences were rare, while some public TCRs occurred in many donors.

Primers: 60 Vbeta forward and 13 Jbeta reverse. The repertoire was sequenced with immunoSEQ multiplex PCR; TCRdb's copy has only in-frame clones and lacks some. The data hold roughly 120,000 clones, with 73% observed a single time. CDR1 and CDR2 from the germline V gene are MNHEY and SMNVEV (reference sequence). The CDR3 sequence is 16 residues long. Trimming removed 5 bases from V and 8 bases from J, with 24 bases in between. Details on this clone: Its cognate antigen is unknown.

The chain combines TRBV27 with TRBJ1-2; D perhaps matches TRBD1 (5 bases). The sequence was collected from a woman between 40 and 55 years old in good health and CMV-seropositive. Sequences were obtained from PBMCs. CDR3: CASSQPRAGGDRGYTF. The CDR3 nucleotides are TGTGCCAGCAGTCAACCTAGGGCCGGAGGGGATCGAGGCTACACCTTC.